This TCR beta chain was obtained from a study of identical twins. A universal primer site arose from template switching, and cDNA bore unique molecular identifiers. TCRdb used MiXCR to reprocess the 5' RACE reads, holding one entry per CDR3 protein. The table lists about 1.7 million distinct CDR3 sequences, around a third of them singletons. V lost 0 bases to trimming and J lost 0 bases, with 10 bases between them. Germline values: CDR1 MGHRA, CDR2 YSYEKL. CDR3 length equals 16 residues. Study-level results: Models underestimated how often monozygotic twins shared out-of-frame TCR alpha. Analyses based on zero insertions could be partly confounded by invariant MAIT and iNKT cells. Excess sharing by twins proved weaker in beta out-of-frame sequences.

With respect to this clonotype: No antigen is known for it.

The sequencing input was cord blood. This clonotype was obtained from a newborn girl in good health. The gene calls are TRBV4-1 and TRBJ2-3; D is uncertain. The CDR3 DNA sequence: TGCGCCAGCAGCCAAGAAGCCTTTTCTAGCACAGATACGCAGTATTTT. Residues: CASSQEAFSSTDTQYF.